This TCR beta chain was documented in a study of T cells in Graves' hyperthyroidism and ophthalmopathy. What was amplified from RNA transcripts were TCR beta CDR3 regions. A set of HTBI primers served as the primers for a first-round RT-PCR of the TCR CDR3. MiXCR, applied by TCRdb to the multiplex PCR reads, yields one record per CDR3 protein. The table lists roughly 300,000 distinct CDR3 sequences, about 14% of them singletons. Notes on this clonotype: This may come from a read error, since a much larger clone is one base off.

The CDR3 contains 14 residues. Trimming cost V 8 bases and J 7 bases, with 18 bases left between them. The rearrangement joins TRBV12-3 or TRBV12-4 to TRBJ2-4; D assignment may be TRBD1 or TRBD2 (5 bases each). Source material: blood. The TCR sequence derives from a woman in her thirties with Graves' hyperthyroidism. The CDR3 sequence is CASLGGQGENIQYF. CDR3 nucleotide sequence: TGTGCCAGCCTCGGTGGGCAGGGAGAGAACATTCAGTACTTC.